This TCR beta chain was sequenced during a study of T cells expressing NK-cell markers. Across the study: Serological testing identified seven of the eight sequenced donors as HCMV-seropositive and one as seronegative. Study results and limitations: For a few donors, these clonotypes were likewise the leading ones in the CD3+CD56-NKG2C+ fraction. Of the CD8+ T cells in a handful of donors, roughly 1.0-7.0% belonged to dominant NKG2C+ clonotypes.

The TCR beta cDNA came from 5'RACE template switching with UMIs. TCRdb re-called the 5' RACE reads and shows each CDR3 protein once, DNA omitted. The table gives 300,000 to 450,000 distinct CDR3 sequences; the top ten clones make up roughly 5.4% of it. As to this clonotype: Its antigen remains unidentified.

The CDR3 totals 15 residues. Germline CDR1 and CDR2: SQVTM and ANQGSEA. This chain links TRBV29-1 with TRBJ2-5; the TRBD2 assignment by TCRdb is unverifiable without DNA. This receptor was taken from a man aged 18-70 years in good health. Specimen: blood T cells: a sorted CD56 or NKG2C T cell subset, CD4+ or CD8+ T cells, or bulk PBMC T cells (not recorded which). CDR3 loop: CSAQNSGGTQETQYF.